This T cell receptor beta chain was obtained from a study of CD8+ T cells in alopecia areata. At the level of the study: The authors scored treated patients' severity by affected scalp percentage. Study results and caveats: An increase in clonality over normal scalp was evident in lesional scalp, especially alopecia totalis/universalis. Scalp and blood retained many expanded lesional clones during tofacitinib.

TCR sequencing used cDNA made by reverse transcription of extracted RNA. Assay used: immunoSEQ multiplex PCR; TCRdb lists only in-frame clones, some missing. The top ten hold around 1.6% of the sample, which has about 210,000 clones, 50% to 70% seen once. Documented treatment: oral pan-JAK inhibitor, 5-10 mg twice daily. The sample holds a few counts of this clone. Antigen unknown. The clonotype originates from a human donor with alopecia areata. The material sequenced was CD4+ T cells sorted from blood, taken at week 4, from a patient treated with tofacitinib.

The CDR3 region has the DNA TGCAGCGTTGCTCCGACACAAAGTTCCTACGAGCAGTACTTC. This translates into CSVAPTQSSYEQYF. The gene calls are TRBV29-1 and TRBJ2-7; D is unclear. Per germline, CDR1 SQVTM and CDR2 ANQGSEA. V was cut by 4 bases and J by 1 base, with 14 bases left in between. This CDR3 comprises 14 residues.